This paragraph covers one TCR beta chain sequence. TCRdb's table, derived via immunoSEQ multiplex PCR, lists solely in-frame clones and lacks some. Among 150,000 or so clones listed, approximately 81% were seen once. The entry originates in a study of cytotoxic CD8 clonotypes in ibrutinib-treated CLL. This specimen was PBMCs, taken after 12 months of ibrutinib treatment. This TCR derives from a human donor with chronic lymphocytic leukemia.

The CDR3 reads CASSRTSGIYNEQFF. DNA of the CDR3: TGTGCCAGCAGCCGGACTAGCGGGATCTACAATGAGCAGTTCTTC. This sequence joins TRBV7-8 and TRBJ2-1; 12 nucleotides align to TRBD2. This CDR3 region has 15 residues. V lost 5 bases and J lost 3; bases outside the gene matches: 2. Germline assignment: CDR1 SGHVS and CDR2 FQNEAQ.